Following are 14 T cell receptor beta chains from one sample sequenced in a study of technical replicates of blood from a few donors. Repertoires were generated with immunoSEQ multiplex PCR, while TCRdb's copy carries only in-frame clones and drops some. The sample yields some 81,000 clones, 90% to 95% seen once. The specimen was T cells isolated from PBMCs. The receptors were sampled from a human donor in good health.

The chain couples TRBV14 to TRBJ1-1; TRBD1 agrees at 7 bases. CDR3 length: 15 residues. V shed 4 bases and J 3 bases; nucleotides not matched to a gene: 8. CDR1 and CDR2 from the germline V gene are SGHDN and FVKESK. The CDR3 nucleotides read TGTGCCAGCAGCCCCCCCGGGACAGCATACACTGAAGCTTTCTTT. This translates into CASSPPGTAYTEAFF.

The chain is built from TRBV4-1 and TRBJ2-7; 9 positions agree with TRBD2. CDR1 is MGHRA, CDR2 YSYEKL, per germline. V gave up 0 bases and J gave up 6 bases; unmatched junction bases: 6. The CDR3 is 15 amino acids. In DNA, the CDR3 is TGCGCCAGCAGCCAAGAAGATAGCGGGAGTCTCGAGCAGTACTTC. This gives the protein CASSQEDSGSLEQYF.

The chain joins TRBV11-2 to TRBJ2-3; no definite D call. Trimming removed 0 bases at V and 1 base at J, with 11 bases between. The germline gives CDR1 SGHAT, CDR2 FQNNGV. This CDR3 has 16 amino acids. The CDR3 nucleotides read TGTGCCAGCAGCTTAGATTGGGTAGCCCGCACAGATACGCAGTATTTT. Translating it yields CASSLDWVARTDTQYF.

The sample holds a few counts of this clone. This chain links TRBV5-1 with TRBJ1-1; D perhaps matches TRBD1 (5 bases). V shed 2 bases and J shed 4 bases, with 12 bases lying between them. Per germline, CDR1 SGHRS and CDR2 YFSETQ. CDR3 length: 14 residues. CDR3 DNA sequence: TGCGCCAGCAGCTTTCAGGGCGGGGGCACTGAAGCTTTCTTT. It specifies CASSFQGGGTEAFF. The variable domain in full, completed from reference TRBV5-1 and TRBJ1-1, reads KAGVTQTPRYLIKTRGQQVTLSCSPISGHRSVSWYQQTPGQGLQFLFEYFSETQRNKGNFPGRFSGRQFSNSRSEMNVSTLELGDSALYLCASSFQGGGTEAFFGQGTRLTVV.

The chain employs TRBV7-9 and TRBJ1-4; possibly TRBD1 for D (5 bases). This CDR3 is 15 amino acids long. V lost 4 bases to trimming and J lost 4 bases, with 13 bases between them. Germline V gene data show CDR1 as SEHNR and CDR2 as FQNEAQ (reference sequence). The CDR3 bases are TGTGCCAGCAGCTCCACGGGGGGATATAATGAAAAACTGTTTTTT. Translation gives CASSSTGGYNEKLFF.

The chain employs TRBV7-9 and TRBJ2-1; 11 nucleotides align to TRBD1. The germline V gene has CDR1 SEHNR and CDR2 FQNEAQ (reference sequence). The CDR3 runs 16 residues. The V gene end was trimmed by 5 bases and the J gene end by 5 bases; junction bases not matched to a gene: 8. The CDR3 nucleotides are TGTGCCAGCAGCCCCCCTCCGGGACAGGGGGACAATGAGCAGTTCTTC. Its translation is CASSPPPGQGDNEQFF.

V and J are TRBV4-2 and TRBJ1-2; D perhaps matches TRBD1 (6 bases). This CDR3 is built from 16 residues. V was shortened by 1 base and J by 2 bases, with 14 bases between the two germline ends. Germline-derived CDR1 and CDR2 are LGHNA and YNFKEQ. The CDR3, as DNA: TGTGCCAGCAGCCAAGGGGGAACAGGGACCAACTATGGCTACACCTTC. Translated, it gives CASSQGGTGTNYGYTF.

The gene calls are TRBV5-6 and TRBJ1-3; possible D gene TRBD1, 5 bases. CDR3 length equals 15 residues. V lost 4 bases and J 4 bases, leaving 15 bases between the germline ends. CDR1 SGHDT and CDR2 YYEEEE come from the germline V gene. The CDR3 sequence: CASSPWGVSGNTIYF. The CDR3 nucleotides are TGTGCCAGCAGCCCCTGGGGGGTCTCAGGAAACACCATATATTTT.

J is TRBJ2-4 and V is TRBV5-1; no clear D gene. The CDR3 extends over 15 amino acids. Germline V gene lookup returns CDR1 SGHRS and CDR2 YFSETQ. Trimming removed 1 base at V and 3 bases at J, with 11 bases between. The CDR3 nucleotides read TGCGCCAGCAGCTTGCGACTTTTAGGCAAAAACATTCAGTACTTC. Its translation: CASSLRLLGKNIQYF.

The table lists this clone with a count of one. The J gene is TRBJ2-2, the V gene TRBV7-9; TRBD1 aligns across 8 bases. J gave up 4 bases and V 7 bases, and 8 bases lay outside the gene matches. The CDR3 length is 15 residues. Germline CDR1 is SEHNR and CDR2 is FQNEAQ (reference sequence). The CDR3 region is CASTGQGAVTGELFF. Written as DNA, the CDR3 is TGTGCCAGCACCGGACAGGGTGCGGTCACCGGGGAGCTGTTTTTT. The whole variable domain, remainder taken from reference TRBV7-9 and TRBJ2-2, is DTGVSQNPRHKITKRGQNVTFRCDPISEHNRLYWYRQTLGQGPEFLTYFQNEAQLEKSRLLSDRFSAERPKGSFSTLEIQRTEQGDSAMYLCASTGQGAVTGELFFGEGSRLTVL.

CDR3 loop: CSVSSRGTPSYEQYF. DNA for the CDR3: TGCAGCGTTTCCTCCAGGGGAACTCCCTCCTACGAGCAGTACTTC. This chain joins TRBV29-1 and TRBJ2-7, with a weak D call TRBD1 (6 bases). Per the germline V gene, CDR1 is SQVTM and CDR2 is ANQGSEA. V lost 5 bases and J lost 0, with 17 bases in between. There are 15 residues in the CDR3.

The V call is TRBV10-3, the J call TRBJ2-5; 7 bases map to TRBD1. With 4 bases clipped from V and 1 base from J, the junction kept 3 bases outside the gene matches. The CDR3 loop spans 14 amino acids. Germline V lookup: CDR1 ENHRY, CDR2 SYGVKD. The CDR3 here is CAISGRGSQETQYF. As DNA, the CDR3 is TGTGCCATCAGTGGCAGGGGGAGCCAAGAGACCCAGTACTTC.

This chain links TRBV5-4 with TRBJ2-3; weak D call: TRBD1 (6 bases). The CDR3 has 15 amino acids. Trimming took off 3 bases at V and 6 bases at J, with 17 bases between the two ends. The germline gives CDR1 SGHNT, CDR2 YYREEE (reference sequence). Here the CDR3 reads CASSSRQEPSDTQYF. CDR3 nucleotides: TGTGCCAGCAGCTCAAGACAGGAGCCATCCGATACGCAGTATTTT.

This chain uses TRBV28 with TRBJ1-1, with D tentatively TRBD1 (5 bases). Germline CDR1 is MDHEN and CDR2 is SYDVKM. Between the trimmed V and J ends, which lost 5 bases and 1 base, there was a span of 11 bases. The CDR3 covers 14 residues. This chain's CDR3 is CASSPPGGNTEAFF. The CDR3 DNA reads TGTGCCAGCAGTCCCCCGGGGGGGAACACTGAAGCTTTCTTT.